These T cell receptor beta chains were read from a single sample in a study of control samples from healthy donors and cancer patients. Using immunoSEQ multiplex PCR, the repertoire was profiled, and TCRdb retains in-frame clones only, with some absent. The profile covers about 94,000 clones, with 75% to 95% appearing a single time and 3% to 4.5% taken by the ten largest. The sequencing input was blood. The receptors originated from a woman aged 18-29 years in good health. Both conserved end residues are part of each CDR3. Each record gives: CDR3 DNA, CDR3 protein, CDR3 length, clone size, V gene, J gene, D gene. A D gene is named only where the DNA matches it firmly. Some rows have no size entry. The others give once, few or many, or a class for an expanded clone.

DNA: TGCGCCAGCAGCTTGACCCCTCAATTGAAGGACACCGCTATTGGCTACACCTTC; CDR3: CASSLTPQLKDTAIGYTF; length: 18; size: -; V: TRBV5-1; J: TRBJ1-2; D: -
DNA: TGTGCCAGTAGTGAAAGGGGGCGCGGTGGCAATCAGCCCCAGCATTTT; CDR3: CASSERGRGGNQPQHF; length: 16; size: -; V: TRBV19; J: TRBJ1-5; D: TRBD1
DNA: TGTGCCAGCAGTGAAAGTCGCGGCACCGGGGAGCTGTTTTTT; CDR3: CASSESRGTGELFF; length: 14; size: -; V: TRBV2; J: TRBJ2-2; D: -
DNA: TGTGCCAGCAGTTCCACCCCCGGTTTGGTTGAAAAACTGTTTTTT; CDR3: CASSSTPGLVEKLFF; length: 15; size: -; V: TRBV7-6; J: TRBJ1-4; D: -
DNA: TGTGCCAGCTCTACTACCAGACAGGGCGAAGCTTTCTTT; CDR3: CASSTTRQGEAFF; length: 13; size: once; V: TRBV6-5; J: TRBJ1-1; D: TRBD1
DNA: TGTGCCATCAGTGAGTCGAATGGTTTGGGCTACACCTTC; CDR3: CAISESNGLGYTF; length: 13; size: -; V: TRBV10-3; J: TRBJ1-2; D: -
DNA: TGTGCCAGCAGCTTAAGTCAGACTCTGGATACTGAAGCTTTCTTT; CDR3: CASSLSQTLDTEAFF; length: 15; size: -; V: TRBV11-2; J: TRBJ1-1; D: -
DNA: TGTGCCAGCAGCCTGGGACAGGGTTATGTAGCTTTCTTT; CDR3: CASSLGQGYVAFF; length: 13; size: -; V: TRBV2; J: TRBJ1-1; D: TRBD1
DNA: TGTGCCAGCACCGAGGACAACTCTGGAAACACCATATATTTT; CDR3: CASTEDNSGNTIYF; length: 14; size: -; V: TRBV6-5; J: TRBJ1-3; D: -
DNA: TGTGCCAGCAGTGAATCCTTACCAGGAGCTGAAGCTTTCTTT; CDR3: CASSESLPGAEAFF; length: 14; size: -; V: TRBV6-1; J: TRBJ1-1; D: -
DNA: TGTGCCAGCAGTGAGGCAGAGGACAGGGGACACGAGCAGTACTTC; CDR3: CASSEAEDRGHEQYF; length: 15; size: -; V: TRBV6-1; J: TRBJ2-7; D: TRBD1
DNA: TGCGCCAGCAGCTTGGACCCAGGGGCGGGGGGCTACACCTTC; CDR3: CASSLDPGAGGYTF; length: 14; size: -; V: TRBV5-1; J: TRBJ1-2; D: -
DNA: TGCGCCAGCAGCTCCGCGGGAGGAACCAACTATGGCTACACCTTC; CDR3: CASSSAGGTNYGYTF; length: 15; size: -; V: TRBV5-1; J: TRBJ1-2; D: -
DNA: TGTGCCAGCAGCACCGGGACAGATTATTTTTACAATGAGCAGTTCTTC; CDR3: CASSTGTDYFYNEQFF; length: 16; size: -; V: TRBV5-5; J: TRBJ2-1; D: TRBD1
DNA: TGCAGCGCTCTCGAGGACAGGGGCCTCAATCAGCCCCAGCATTTT; CDR3: CSALEDRGLNQPQHF; length: 15; size: -; V: TRBV29-1; J: TRBJ1-5; D: TRBD1
DNA: TGCGCCAGCAGCTTGTATGGTGAAAGGGGAGGAGGGGATACGCAGTATTTT; CDR3: CASSLYGERGGGDTQYF; length: 17; size: -; V: TRBV5-1; J: TRBJ2-3; D: -